These 22 T cell receptor beta chains were sequenced from one sample in a study of PD-L1 blockade in urothelial cancer. The data were produced by immunoSEQ multiplex PCR, yet TCRdb's version contains in-frame clones alone and is incomplete. The sample includes 85,000 to 130,000 clones, roughly nine tenths of them seen just once. The material was PBMCs, obtained around atezolizumab (anti-PD-L1) treatment. These TCRs come from a woman older than 75 with urothelial cancer.

This clone was recorded only once. Other DNA sequences within the sample encode an identical CDR3. This rearrangement joins TRBV9 to TRBJ2-7; no clear D gene. The CDR3 is 14 amino acids. The V end lost 0 bases, the J end lost 0 bases, and 7 bases lay between the germline ends. Per germline, CDR1 SGDLS and CDR2 YYNGEE. The CDR3 protein is CASSVGSGSYEQYF. The DNA for the CDR3 is TGTGCCAGCAGCGTAGGGTCAGGCTCCTACGAGCAGTACTTC.

The gene calls are TRBV30 and TRBJ2-2; 7 bases line up with TRBD2. V lost 8 bases, J lost 1 base, and 7 bases stayed unmatched. The CDR3 contains 14 residues. Germline CDR1 is GTSNPN and CDR2 is SVGIG (reference sequence). CDR3 loop: CARGPGGNTGELFF. In DNA form, the CDR3 reads TGTGCCCGCGGTCCGGGAGGGAACACCGGGGAGCTGTTTTTT.

This chain uses TRBV7-3 with TRBJ2-2; 9 nucleotides align to TRBD2. The germline CDR1 and CDR2 sequences are SGHTA and FQGTGA. The length of the CDR3 is 16 residues. The ends lost 1 base at V and 7 bases at J; junction bases unmatched: 7. The CDR3 sequence is CASSLMASGMGGELFF. CDR3 sequence (DNA): TGTGCCAGCAGCTTAATGGCTAGCGGGATGGGCGGGGAGCTGTTTTTT.

The gene calls are TRBV11-2 and TRBJ2-7; TRBD1 might be the D (5 bases). The V gene lost 8 bases and the J gene lost 2 bases, with 13 bases spanning the gap. This CDR3 has 13 amino acids. Germline CDR1 SGHAT, CDR2 FQNNGV. The CDR3 here is CASAAGSAYEQYF. The CDR3 region has the DNA TGTGCCAGCGCAGCAGGGTCGGCCTACGAGCAGTACTTC.

The chain uses TRBV18 and TRBJ1-1; D may be TRBD1 (5 bases). V shed 5 bases and J shed 4 bases, with 20 bases lying between them. The V gene's germline CDR1 is KGHSH and CDR2 LQKENI. The CDR3 covers 16 residues. CDR3 region: CASSASQPGLGTEAFF. CDR3 sequence (DNA): TGTGCCAGCTCAGCAAGCCAACCAGGGTTGGGCACTGAAGCTTTCTTT.

The chain recombines TRBV6-1 with TRBJ1-1; D ambiguous. Trimming took off 4 bases at V and 2 bases at J, with 11 bases between the two ends. The CDR3 runs 14 residues. CDR1 MNHNS and CDR2 SASEGT come from the germline V gene. The CDR3 loop is CASSVREGNTEAFF. In DNA, the CDR3 is TGTGCCAGCAGTGTACGTGAGGGTAACACTGAAGCTTTCTTT.

This chain joins TRBV15 and TRBJ2-3; D remains ambiguous. Per germline, CDR1 LNHNV and CDR2 YYDKDF (reference sequence). Trimming removed 1 base from V and 6 bases from J, with 11 bases in between. The CDR3 is 14 residues long. CDR3 sequence (DNA): TGTGCCACCAGCAGAGTTCTAGAGAGGGATACGCAGTATTTT. Residues: CATSRVLERDTQYF. Filled out from reference TRBV15 and TRBJ2-3, the complete variable domain reads DAMVIQNPRYQVTQFGKPVTLSCSQTLNHNVMYWYQQKSSQAPKLLFHYYDKDFNNEADTPDNFQSRRPNTSFCFLDIRSPGLGDTAMYLCATSRVLERDTQYFGPGTRLTVL.

A few counts support this clone. This sequence joins TRBV6-1 and TRBJ2-2; 8 bases align to TRBD1. With 8 bases clipped from V and 3 bases from J, the junction kept 2 bases outside the gene matches. CDR3 length equals 13 residues. The germline V gene encodes CDR1 MNHNS and CDR2 SASEGT. CDR3 nucleotide sequence: TGTGCCAGCCAGACAGGGGACACCGGGGAGCTGTTTTTT. Encoded protein: CASQTGDTGELFF.

The chain combines TRBV28 with TRBJ1-2; D is possibly TRBD1 (6 bases). Germline assignment: CDR1 MDHEN and CDR2 SYDVKM. Trimming left V 6 bases short and J 8 bases short, with 16 bases between. This CDR3 comprises 13 residues. The CDR3 DNA follows: TGTGCCAGCAGCCTTGGGGGCGCGGGCGGCTACACCTTC. Translated: CASSLGGAGGYTF.

The chain links TRBV27 to TRBJ2-7, with 7 bases fitting TRBD1. The CDR3 is made up of 14 amino acids. Germline trimming cut 3 bases from V and 4 bases from J; bases unmatched to any gene: 6. Germline CDR1 reads MNHEY; CDR2 reads SMNVEV (reference sequence). CDR3 in amino acids: CASSFSDRSYEQYF. In DNA, the CDR3 is TGTGCCAGCAGTTTCTCGGACAGGTCTTACGAGCAGTACTTC.

The chain carries TRBV7-3 and TRBJ2-1; TRBD2 matches at 7 bases. The CDR3 is 16 amino acids. V trimming: 1 base; J trimming: 0 bases; junction bases outside the gene matches: 3. Germline CDR1 is SGHTA and CDR2 is FQGTGA. CDR3 amino acids: CASSLIAGPSYNEQFF. Here the CDR3 DNA reads TGTGCCAGCAGCTTAATAGCGGGCCCCTCCTACAATGAGCAGTTCTTC.

The chain recombines TRBV10-3 with TRBJ1-1; 9 bases match TRBD1. CDR3 size: 14 residues. Unmatched junction bases numbered 7, after V lost 6 bases and J lost 5 bases. The germline V gene has CDR1 ENHRY and CDR2 SYGVKD. The CDR3 sequence: CAIRGTGWETEAFF. The CDR3 coding sequence is TGTGCCATCAGGGGGACAGGGTGGGAAACTGAAGCTTTCTTT.

The chain is built from TRBV7-9 and TRBJ1-1, with no clear D. The germline gives CDR1 SEHNR, CDR2 FQNEAQ (reference sequence). The CDR3 runs 13 residues. Trimming left V 5 bases short and J 10 bases short, with 17 bases between. The CDR3 sequence: CASSLPVSRGAFF. The CDR3 DNA follows: TGTGCCAGCAGCCTTCCCGTCAGCAGAGGAGCTTTCTTT.

The chain carries TRBV6-5 and TRBJ2-3; weak D call: TRBD2 (5 bases). The CDR3 totals 16 residues. Trimming shortened V by 0 bases and J by 0 bases, and 10 bases separated the two germline ends. Germline assignment: CDR1 MNHEY and CDR2 SVGAGI. The CDR3 DNA reads TGTGCCAGCAGTTACTCTGTGGGAGTAAGCACAGATACGCAGTATTTT. This codes for CASSYSVGVSTDTQYF.

The chain joins TRBV19 to TRBJ2-7, with 8 bases that match TRBD1. The CDR3 contains 14 residues. In germline, CDR1 is LNHDA, CDR2 SQIVND (reference sequence). J lost 2 bases, V lost 4 bases, and 4 bases had no gene match. CDR3 amino acids: CASSTGTGAYEQYF. The CDR3 DNA follows: TGTGCCAGTAGTACCGGGACAGGAGCCTACGAGCAGTACTTC.

The chain uses TRBV5-1 and TRBJ2-3, with D tentatively TRBD1 (8 bases). V lost 0 bases, J lost 5 bases, and 13 bases lay in between. Germline CDR1 is SGHRS and CDR2 is YFSETQ. The CDR3 consists of 15 residues. CDR3 bases: TGCGCCAGCAGCTTGGGGACAGGGAGGGGAGATACGCAGTATTTT. Translation: CASSLGTGRGDTQYF.

The chain combines TRBV7-9 with TRBJ1-1; D uncertain. V lost 5 bases and J 1 base, leaving 11 bases between the germline ends. Germline V gene data show CDR1 as SEHNR and CDR2 as FQNEAQ (reference sequence). The CDR3 spans 14 residues. The CDR3 DNA follows: TGTGCCAGCAGCGCTGGGCGGGAGAACACTGAAGCTTTCTTT. Translated, it gives CASSAGRENTEAFF.

The chain uses TRBV27 and TRBJ1-2, with D hard to call. Looked up from germline, CDR1 is MNHEY and CDR2 is SMNVEV (reference sequence). This CDR3 spans 14 amino acids. V dropped 5 bases and J dropped 1 base, with 11 bases sitting between them. The CDR3 loop reads CASSPRVLNYGYTF. The CDR3 DNA follows: TGTGCCAGCAGTCCCCGAGTACTTAACTATGGCTACACCTTC.

The chain carries TRBV6-5 and TRBJ2-1; TRBD2 aligns across 7 bases. J gave up 6 bases and V 5 bases, and 7 bases lay outside the gene matches. Germline V lookup: CDR1 MNHEY, CDR2 SVGAGI. This CDR3 has 14 residues. CDR3 nucleotides: TGTGCCAGCAGTGGACTAGGCCTCGGCAATGAGCAGTTCTTC. Its translation is CASSGLGLGNEQFF.

This clone was observed once. This rearrangement joins TRBV15 to TRBJ2-1, with TRBD1 matching 7 bases. CDR1 is LNHNV, CDR2 YYDKDF, per germline (reference sequence). Trimming cost V 4 bases and J 7 bases; bases outside gene matches: 7. CDR3 length: 14 residues. The DNA of the CDR3 is TGTGCCACCAGCACTCAAGACAGGGAAAATGAGCAGTTCTTC. Translated, it gives CATSTQDRENEQFF.

CDR3 sequence reads: CASSPIAGRIQGSYEQYF. The DNA for the CDR3 is TGTGCCAGTAGTCCAATAGCGGGGCGCATTCAAGGCTCCTACGAGCAGTACTTC. This chain joins TRBV19 and TRBJ2-7; 8 bases match TRBD2. The CDR3 totals 18 residues. V gave up 5 bases and J gave up 0 bases; unmatched junction bases: 15. Germline loops: CDR1 LNHDA, CDR2 SQIVND (reference sequence).

The chain joins TRBV19 to TRBJ1-5; TRBD1 is a possible D gene (6 bases). The CDR3 extends over 12 amino acids. The germline V and J ends were trimmed by 4 bases and 8 bases, with 9 bases remaining between them. Germline V lookup: CDR1 LNHDA, CDR2 SQIVND (reference sequence). Here the CDR3 DNA reads TGTGCCAGTAGTAGGACAGATGAGCCCCAGCATTTT. Translation gives CASSRTDEPQHF. Full variable domain (remainder filled in from reference TRBV19 and TRBJ1-5): DGGITQSPKYLFRKEGQNVTLSCEQNLNHDAMYWYRQDPGQGLRLIYYSQIVNDFQKGDIAEGYSVSREKKESFPLTVTSAQKNPTAFYLCASSRTDEPQHFGDGTRLSIL.